Presented here are 2 T cell receptor beta chains from one specimen sequenced in a study of T cell clonality in common variable immunodeficiency. Study conclusions and caveats: Common variable immunodeficiency TCR beta sequences reportedly had fewer deletions and N-nucleotide insertions.

Sequenced by immunoSEQ multiplex PCR; TCRdb stores in-frame clones only, minus some. The sample shows some 11,000 clones, none of them appearing just once. The antigens these receptors bind are not known. The specimen sequenced was peripheral blood mononuclear cells. The origin of the receptors is a human donor with common variable immunodeficiency.

As concerns this clone: The read finishes 3 residues shy of the CDR3 end, and the germline J gene is used to complete it. The rearrangement joins TRBV7-7 to TRBJ1-4; 8 positions agree with TRBD1. CDR1 is SSHAT and CDR2 is FNYEAQ in the germline V gene (reference sequence). Trimming cost V 5 bases and J 8 bases; bases outside gene matches: 7. The CDR3 extends over 14 amino acids. This CDR3 is CASSRGQGSEKLFF. The CDR3 DNA, read in part, is TGTGCCAGCAGCCGCGGACAGGGTTCGGAAAAA.

This clone was seen a few times. The read is 3 residues too short to cover the CDR3 end, so that end is filled in from the germline J gene. The chain carries TRBV19 and TRBJ1-2; D possibly corresponds to TRBD1 (6 bases). In germline, CDR1 is LNHDA, CDR2 SQIVND (reference sequence). This CDR3 has 15 amino acids. The V end lost 7 bases, the J end lost 0 bases, and 15 bases lay between the germline ends. CDR3 bases read: TGTGCCAGTACTCCGACAGGCGAGGCTAACTATGGC. Translating gives CASTPTGEANYG. In full, the CDR3 reads CASTPTGEANYGYTF.